This paragraph covers one TCR beta chain sequence. The data derive from a study of blood T cell repertoires in COVID-19. Looking at the study overall: The samples span acute and convalescent COVID-19 from the United States, Italy and Spain. In each case, the material was cDNA or gDNA derived from T cells, B-cell-depleted T cells, or PBMCs.

The CDR3 has 13 residues. Unmatched junction bases numbered 4, after V lost 3 bases and J lost 8 bases. Germline-derived CDR1 and CDR2 are SGHAT and FQNNGV. In the authors' methods: Amplification of reference gene primers was used by the study to estimate nucleated cell counts. TCRdb keeps only in-frame clones here, not all; method: immunoSEQ multiplex PCR. The DNA was the basis for D and trimming; V, J and clone size are from that table. This sample has tens of thousands of clones; about 70% occur once, and the top ten carry roughly 24%. The clonotype originates from a woman in her sixties in a cohort sampled during active or convalescent COVID-19. Material: peripheral blood. The V gene is TRBV11-2, the J gene TRBJ2-1; TRBD2 aligns across 7 bases. The CDR3 is CASSFLAGHEQFF. In nucleotides, the CDR3 is TGTGCCAGCAGCTTTTTAGCGGGCCATGAGCAGTTCTTC. The whole variable domain, filled in from reference TRBV11-2 and TRBJ2-1, reads EAGVAQSPRYKIIEKRQSVAFWCNPISGHATLYWYQQILGQGPKLLIQFQNNGVVDDSQLPKDRFSAERLKGVDSTLKIQPAKLEDSAVYLCASSFLAGHEQFFGPGTRLTVL.